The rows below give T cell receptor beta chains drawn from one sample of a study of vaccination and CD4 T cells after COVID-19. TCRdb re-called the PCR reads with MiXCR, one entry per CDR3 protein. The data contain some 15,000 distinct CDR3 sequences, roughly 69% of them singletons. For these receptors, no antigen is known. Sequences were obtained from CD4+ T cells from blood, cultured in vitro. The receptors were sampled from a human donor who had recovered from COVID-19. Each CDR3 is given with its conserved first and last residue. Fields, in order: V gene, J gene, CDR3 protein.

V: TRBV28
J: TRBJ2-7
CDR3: CASSRPGTASYEQYF

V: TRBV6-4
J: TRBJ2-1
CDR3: CASSDSTSGYNEQFF

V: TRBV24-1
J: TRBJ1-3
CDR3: CAAGGGNTIYF

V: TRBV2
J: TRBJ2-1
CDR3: CASSDRGPSYNEQFF

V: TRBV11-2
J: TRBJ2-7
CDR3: CASSSQGYEQYF

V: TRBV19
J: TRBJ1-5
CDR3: CASSGLDSGYQPQHF

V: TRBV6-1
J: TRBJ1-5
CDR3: CASSPGRRGASNQPQHF

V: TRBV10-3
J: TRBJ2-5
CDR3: CAISEAVEAQYF

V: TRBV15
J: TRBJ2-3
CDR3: CATSREAREVTDTQYF

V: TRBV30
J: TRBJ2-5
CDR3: CAWSDLLVAPRNTQYF

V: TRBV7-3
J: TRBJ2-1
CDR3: CASSSRQHNEQFF

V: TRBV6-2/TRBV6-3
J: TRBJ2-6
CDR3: CASSYPTQGAFSGANVLTF

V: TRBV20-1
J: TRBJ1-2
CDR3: CSAPRDIRNSNYGYTF

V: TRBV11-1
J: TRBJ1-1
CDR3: CASSRTQTMNTEAFF

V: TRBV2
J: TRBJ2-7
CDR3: CASTPNRQGLVHEQYF

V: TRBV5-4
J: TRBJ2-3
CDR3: CASSRLSTDTQYF

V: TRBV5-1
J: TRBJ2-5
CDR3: CASTNPGAHQETQYF

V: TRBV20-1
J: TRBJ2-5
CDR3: CSARSGAQETQYF

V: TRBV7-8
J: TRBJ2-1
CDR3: CASSLRGDHYNEQFF

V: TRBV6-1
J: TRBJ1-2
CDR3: CASSPQGAAFGGYTF

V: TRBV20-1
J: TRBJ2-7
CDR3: CSAPLVGRFSYEQYF

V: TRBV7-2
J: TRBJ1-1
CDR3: CASSLSAGEAFF

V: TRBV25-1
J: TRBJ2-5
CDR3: CASSPLRGQGQETQYF

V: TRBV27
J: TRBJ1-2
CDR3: CASSLYVTKLTAPYGYTF

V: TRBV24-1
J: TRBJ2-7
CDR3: CATSDPRQGSNEQYF

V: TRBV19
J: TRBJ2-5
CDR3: CASSSSGRAMGDETQYF

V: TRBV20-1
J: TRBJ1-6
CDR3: CSTRTGGDNSPLHF

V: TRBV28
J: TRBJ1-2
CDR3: CASSPGKAYGYTF

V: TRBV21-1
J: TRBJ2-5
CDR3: CASSTSPRALAPRFETQYF

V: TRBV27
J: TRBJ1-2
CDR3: CASSLSWAYGYTF

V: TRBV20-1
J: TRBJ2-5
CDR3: CSAPVQGPQETQYF

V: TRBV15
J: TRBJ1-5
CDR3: CATSRASGAVSNQPQHF

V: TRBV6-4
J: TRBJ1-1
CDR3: CASSEAGTTEAFF

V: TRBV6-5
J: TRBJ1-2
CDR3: CASSSPGIDYGYTF

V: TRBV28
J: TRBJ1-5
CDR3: CASRPGTGSFQPQHF

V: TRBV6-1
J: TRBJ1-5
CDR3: CASTFGGESGQPQHF

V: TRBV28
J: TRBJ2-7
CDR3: CASSRGTYEQYF

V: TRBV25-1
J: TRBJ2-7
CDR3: CASSEWGQGTYEQYF

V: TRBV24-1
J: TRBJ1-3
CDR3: CATSDSDSRIYF

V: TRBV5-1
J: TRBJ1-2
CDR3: CASSLGGGPNYGYTF

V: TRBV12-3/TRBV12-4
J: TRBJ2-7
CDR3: CASSIGLAGSPYEQYF

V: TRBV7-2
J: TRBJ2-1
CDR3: CASSLEGGRGNEQFF

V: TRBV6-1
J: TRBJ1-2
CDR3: CASKGEGGYGYTF

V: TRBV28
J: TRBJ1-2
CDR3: CASSLPVVGREGYTF

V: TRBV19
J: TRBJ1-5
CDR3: CASSRGTGFNQPQHF

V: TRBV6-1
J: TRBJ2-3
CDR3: CASSGGAADTQYF

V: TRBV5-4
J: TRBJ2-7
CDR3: CASSLAGTGSYEQYF

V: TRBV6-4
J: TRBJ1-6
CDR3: CASNKKLYNSPLHF

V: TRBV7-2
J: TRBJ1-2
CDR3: CASSLVEGAGYTF

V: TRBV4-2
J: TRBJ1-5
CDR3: CASSQDARASNQPQHF

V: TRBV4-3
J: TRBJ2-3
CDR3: CASSQEIPSGVDTQYF

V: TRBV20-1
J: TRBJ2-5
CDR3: CSALRSGVRETQYF

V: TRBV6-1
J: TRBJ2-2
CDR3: CASSPGQSRANTGELFF

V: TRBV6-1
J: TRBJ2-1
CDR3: CASSLNGLAGNNEQFF

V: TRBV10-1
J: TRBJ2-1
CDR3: CASSGGVGVYNEQFF

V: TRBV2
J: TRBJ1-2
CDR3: CASIPGQGYGYTF

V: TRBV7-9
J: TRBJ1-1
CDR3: CASSFPGTEAFF